The 23 T cell receptor beta chains reported below all come from one sample, sequenced in a study of control samples from healthy donors and cancer patients. Measured with immunoSEQ multiplex PCR; TCRdb has only the in-frame clones, and not every one. The sample holds about 180,000 clones, more than 90% seen once. Sequences were obtained from blood. The receptors come from a man younger than 40 in good health.

The CDR3 protein is CASSPRGREQYF. DNA of the CDR3: TGTGCCAGCAGCCCAAGGGGGCGCGAGCAGTACTTC. This rearrangement joins TRBV3-1 (or the pseudogene TRBV3-2) to TRBJ2-7, with 7 bases fitting TRBD1. This CDR3 has 12 amino acids. The V gene end was trimmed by 4 bases and the J gene end by 6 bases; junction bases not matched to a gene: 3. Germline V gives CDR1 LGHDT, CDR2 YNNKEL (reference sequence).

CDR3 region: CASSISRVYSNQPQHF. For the CDR3, the DNA is TGTGCCAGTAGTATTTCTCGAGTATATAGCAATCAGCCCCAGCATTTT. This chain joins TRBV19 and TRBJ1-5; unclear D gene. The CDR3 length is 16 residues. Germline CDR1 reads LNHDA; CDR2 reads SQIVND (reference sequence). V was shortened by 3 bases and J by 0 bases, with 12 bases between the two germline ends.

The V call is TRBV10-2, the J call TRBJ2-1; 16 bases align to TRBD2. J gave up 8 bases and V 2 bases, and 12 bases lay outside the gene matches. Per germline, CDR1 WSHSY and CDR2 SAAADI. This CDR3 has 19 amino acids. The CDR3 DNA is TGCGCCAGCAGTGAGCACCTAGGGACTAGCGGGAGGGGGCTCTATGAGCAGTTCTTC. Translated, it gives CASSEHLGTSGRGLYEQFF.

This sequence joins TRBV28 and TRBJ1-2; 9 nucleotides match TRBD1. V was pared by 2 bases and J by 14 bases, with 6 bases of the junction left unmatched. The CDR3 consists of 12 residues. The germline V gene has CDR1 MDHEN and CDR2 SYDVKM. The CDR3 DNA reads as TGTGCCAGCAGTTTAATCCGTGACAGGGGGACCTTC. Protein product: CASSLIRDRGTF.

This clone was picked up a small number of times. The V gene is TRBV27, the J gene TRBJ1-5; 7 nucleotides line up with TRBD1. This CDR3 has 15 residues. Germline V gives CDR1 MNHEY, CDR2 SMNVEV (reference sequence). The junction had 6 bases not matched to a gene; V was cut back by 5 bases and J by 2 bases. The CDR3 reads CASSAGTVGNQPQHF. CDR3 DNA sequence: TGTGCCAGCAGTGCCGGGACAGTAGGCAATCAGCCCCAGCATTTT.

This chain links TRBV7-2 with TRBJ2-2; no clear D gene. The CDR3 covers 16 residues. Germline V CDR1 and CDR2: SGHTA, FQGNSA. Trimming removed 1 base from V and 1 base from J, with 10 bases in between. The CDR3 bases are TGTGCCAGCAGCTTAGTTCACATTGAGAACACCGGGGAGCTGTTTTTT. Protein sequence: CASSLVHIENTGELFF.

The rearrangement uses TRBV7-8 and TRBJ2-7; D gene uncertain. The CDR3 spans 11 residues. Trimming removed 5 bases at V and 4 bases at J, with 6 bases between. Germline V lookup: CDR1 SGHVS, CDR2 FQNEAQ. CDR3 region: CASSASYEQYF. The CDR3 coding sequence is TGTGCCAGCAGCGCTAGTTACGAGCAGTACTTC. Using reference TRBV7-8 and TRBJ2-7 for the parts outside the CDR3, the full variable domain is GAGVSQSPRYKVAKRGQDVALRCDPISGHVSLFWYQQALGQGPEFLTYFQNEAQLDKSGLPSDRFFAERPEGSVSTLKIQRTQQEDSAVYLCASSASYEQYFGPGTRLTVT.

The J gene is TRBJ1-5, the V gene TRBV6-5; no clear D. The CDR3 loop spans 13 amino acids. The germline V gene has CDR1 MNHEY and CDR2 SVGAGI. V shed 6 bases and J shed 4 bases, with 10 bases lying between them. CDR3 protein: CASSPGRNQPQHF. The CDR3 DNA follows: TGTGCCAGCAGCCCAGGACGGAATCAGCCCCAGCATTTT.

This sequence joins TRBV6-6 and TRBJ1-4; D is perhaps TRBD1 (6 bases). The CDR3 has 13 amino acids. CDR1 and CDR2 from the germline V gene are MNHNY and SVGAGI (reference sequence). Trimming removed 5 bases at V and 4 bases at J, with 8 bases between. CDR3 region: CASSDRSNEKLFF. The DNA for the CDR3 is TGTGCCAGCAGTGACAGGAGTAATGAAAAACTGTTTTTT.

This chain connects TRBV5-4 to TRBJ2-7; TRBD2 agrees at 11 bases. Trimming cost V 2 bases and J 6 bases; bases outside gene matches: 7. The germline CDR1 and CDR2 sequences are SGHNT and YYREEE (reference sequence). This CDR3 comprises 15 residues. The CDR3 sequence is CASSFGLAGRFEQYF. Written as DNA, the CDR3 is TGTGCCAGCAGCTTCGGACTAGCGGGTAGGTTCGAGCAGTACTTC.

The rearrangement links TRBV30 to TRBJ1-1; D is undetermined. The germline CDR1 and CDR2 sequences are GTSNPN and SVGIG (reference sequence). The CDR3 loop spans 13 amino acids. Trimming took off 1 base at V and 2 bases at J, with 8 bases between the two ends. The CDR3 region has the DNA TGTGCCTGGAGTGGCAGGTTAAACACTGAAGCTTTCTTT. This codes for CAWSGRLNTEAFF. Filled out from reference TRBV30 and TRBJ1-1, the complete variable domain reads SQTIHQWPATLVQPVGSPLSLECTVEGTSNPNLYWYRQAAGRGLQLLFYSVGIGQISSEVPQNLSASRPQDRQFILSSKKLLLSDSGFYLCAWSGRLNTEAFFGQGTRLTVV.

The chain uses TRBV30 and TRBJ2-5; no clear D. The V gene lost 1 base and the J gene lost 1 base, with 4 bases spanning the gap. Germline values: CDR1 GTSNPN, CDR2 SVGIG (reference sequence). This CDR3 has 12 amino acids. CDR3 DNA sequence: TGTGCCTGGAGTGGAATCCAAGAGACCCAGTACTTC. Its translation: CAWSGIQETQYF.

This clone occurred once. The rearrangement links TRBV9 to TRBJ2-5, with 8 bases lining up with TRBD1. CDR1 SGDLS and CDR2 YYNGEE come from the germline V gene. The CDR3 runs 15 residues. Trimming at V came to 3 bases and at J to 1 base, leaving 5 bases not matched to a gene. DNA of the CDR3: TGTGCCAGCAGCGGAGTAGGACAGGGCCAAGAGACCCAGTACTTC. This encodes CASSGVGQGQETQYF.

The chain links TRBV4-2 to TRBJ2-7; TRBD2 might be the D (5 bases). This CDR3 is built from 13 residues. Germline assignment: CDR1 LGHNA and CDR2 YNFKEQ. Trimming stripped 2 bases from V and 3 bases from J, with 8 bases between. DNA for the CDR3: TGTGCCAGCAGCCAACCAAGCGGCTACGAGCAGTACTTC. It translates to CASSQPSGYEQYF.

This chain joins TRBV5-4 and TRBJ2-3; 9 nucleotides agree with TRBD2. This CDR3 region has 15 residues. V trimming: 1 base; J trimming: 0 bases; junction bases outside the gene matches: 0. CDR1 SGHNT and CDR2 YYREEE come from the germline V gene (reference sequence). The CDR3 DNA reads TGTGCCAGCAGCTTGCTAGCGGGGAGCACAGATACGCAGTATTTT. Translation gives CASSLLAGSTDTQYF.

The chain has TRBV5-7 and TRBJ2-7; TRBD2 is a possible D gene (5 bases). TRBV5-7 is given ORF status, its function remaining uncertain. V was trimmed by 4 bases and J by 3 bases, leaving 26 bases between them. The CDR3 length is 18 residues. CDR3 protein: CASSRVGEGLPRIYEQYF. The CDR3 DNA is TGTGCCAGCAGCCGGGTAGGTGAGGGTCTGCCCCGGATCTACGAGCAGTACTTC.

V usage is TRBV18 and J usage is TRBJ2-3, with unresolved D. Trimming left V 6 bases short and J 0 bases short, with 10 bases between. Germline V gene sequence: CDR1 KGHSH, CDR2 LQKENI. This CDR3 spans 14 amino acids. The CDR3, as DNA: TGTGCCAGCTCCCTGATTTTGAGCACAGATACGCAGTATTTT. It specifies CASSLILSTDTQYF.

The gene calls are TRBV5-4 and TRBJ2-1; D perhaps matches TRBD1 (6 bases). The V gene's germline CDR1 is SGHNT and CDR2 YYREEE (reference sequence). The CDR3 totals 14 residues. The V gene lost 0 bases and the J gene lost 8 bases, with 12 bases spanning the gap. CDR3 region: CASSLGGPRDEQFF. CDR3 bases: TGTGCCAGCAGCTTGGGGGGGCCTAGAGATGAGCAGTTCTTC.

In this sample, this clone turned up a few times. This chain connects TRBV4-2 to TRBJ1-5; D is undetermined. The germline V gene has CDR1 LGHNA and CDR2 YNFKEQ. V lost 4 bases and J lost 1, with 11 bases in between. This CDR3 region has 15 residues. This CDR3 is CASSPTTFSNQPQHF. The CDR3 DNA reads as TGTGCCAGCAGCCCGACGACGTTCAGCAATCAGCCCCAGCATTTT.

Of note for this clone: A read error may explain this, as a much larger clone is one base away. The rearrangement links TRBV2 to TRBJ2-3; 9 nucleotides agree with TRBD2. V was pared by 2 bases and J by 1 base, with 1 base of the junction left unmatched. This CDR3 has 15 amino acids. Germline CDR1 SNHLY, CDR2 FYNNEI. The CDR3 sequence: CASSERTSGTDTQYF. The CDR3 nucleotides are TGTGCCAGCAGTGAAAGGACTAGCGGCACAGATACGCAGTATTTT.

The V gene is TRBV6-1, the J gene TRBJ2-7; unclear D gene. V lost 0 bases to trimming and J lost 2 bases, with 5 bases between them. Germline V gene data show CDR1 as MNHNS and CDR2 as SASEGT. The CDR3 is 13 residues long. CDR3 nucleotide sequence: TGTGCCAGCAGTGAAGCGCTAACCTACGAGCAGTACTTC. It translates to CASSEALTYEQYF.

This rearrangement joins TRBV5-1 to TRBJ2-3, with TRBD2 identical over 9 bases. Losses at the gene ends were 3 bases for V and 3 bases for J; bases not matched to a gene: 14. Germline loops: CDR1 SGHRS, CDR2 YFSETQ. The CDR3 totals 18 residues. CDR3 in amino acids: CASSSPSRPSGTTDTQYF. Written as DNA, the CDR3 is TGCGCCAGCAGCTCCCCCTCTCGTCCTAGCGGGACGACAGATACGCAGTATTTT. Complete variable domain (other parts from reference TRBV5-1 and TRBJ2-3): KAGVTQTPRYLIKTRGQQVTLSCSPISGHRSVSWYQQTPGQGLQFLFEYFSETQRNKGNFPGRFSGRQFSNSRSEMNVSTLELGDSALYLCASSSPSRPSGTTDTQYFGPGTRLTVL.

The CDR3 bases are TGTGCCAGCAGGCTGGAGGTTAGGGAGCAGTACTTC. This codes for CASRLEVREQYF. The chain has TRBV6-5 and TRBJ2-7, with D perhaps TRBD2 (5 bases). Germline CDR1 is MNHEY and CDR2 is SVGAGI. CDR3 length: 12 amino acids. Between the trimmed V and J ends, which lost 6 bases and 7 bases, there was a span of 13 bases.